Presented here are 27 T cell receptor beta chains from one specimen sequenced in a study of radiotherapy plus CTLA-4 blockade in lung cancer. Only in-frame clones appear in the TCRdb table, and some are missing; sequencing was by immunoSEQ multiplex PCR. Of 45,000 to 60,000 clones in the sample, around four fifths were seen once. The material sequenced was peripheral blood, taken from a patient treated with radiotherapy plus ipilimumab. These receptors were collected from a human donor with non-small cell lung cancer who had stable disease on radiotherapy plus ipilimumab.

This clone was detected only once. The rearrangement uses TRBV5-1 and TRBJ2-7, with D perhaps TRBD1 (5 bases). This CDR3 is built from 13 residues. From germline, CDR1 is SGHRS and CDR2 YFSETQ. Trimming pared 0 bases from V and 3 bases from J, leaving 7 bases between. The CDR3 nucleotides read TGCGCCAGCAGCTTGGGACAGAACTACGAGCAGTACTTC. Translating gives CASSLGQNYEQYF.

CDR3 DNA: TGTGCCAGCAGCTTAGCTGAGGCTGGGGCCAACGTCCTGACTTTC. It translates to CASSLAEAGANVLTF. The chain has TRBV7-9 and TRBJ2-6, with D unresolved. V lost 0 bases, J lost 2 bases, and 5 bases lay in between. The CDR3 totals 15 residues. Germline V CDR1 and CDR2: SEHNR, FQNEAQ (reference sequence).

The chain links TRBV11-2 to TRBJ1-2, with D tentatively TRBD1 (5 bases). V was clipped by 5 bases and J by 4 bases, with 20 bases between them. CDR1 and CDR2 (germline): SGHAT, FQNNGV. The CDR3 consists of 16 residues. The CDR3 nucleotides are TGTGCCAGCAGCCCGGCAGGGAACGAACACTTCTATGGCTACACCTTC. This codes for CASSPAGNEHFYGYTF.

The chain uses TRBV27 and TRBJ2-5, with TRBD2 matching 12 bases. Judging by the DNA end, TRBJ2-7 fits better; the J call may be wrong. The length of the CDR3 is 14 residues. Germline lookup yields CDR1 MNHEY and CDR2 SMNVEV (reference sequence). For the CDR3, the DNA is TGTGCCAGCAAGCTAGCGGGAGGGCGGTACGAGCAGTACTTC. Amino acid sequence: CASKLAGGRYEQYF.

The DNA for the CDR3 is TGTGCCAGCAGACCAATAGCGGGAGGGACAAACTCCTACAATGAGCAGTTCTTC. Protein product: CASRPIAGGTNSYNEQFF. This chain joins TRBV27 and TRBJ2-1; 11 nucleotides match TRBD2. This CDR3 comprises 18 residues. The V gene's germline CDR1 is MNHEY and CDR2 SMNVEV (reference sequence). The V and J ends lost 6 bases and 0 bases, in that order; junction bases with no gene match: 10.

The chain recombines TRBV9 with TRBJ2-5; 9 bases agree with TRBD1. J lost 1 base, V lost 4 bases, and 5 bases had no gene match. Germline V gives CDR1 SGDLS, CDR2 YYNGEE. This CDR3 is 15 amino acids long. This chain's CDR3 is CASSRDRDGQETQYF. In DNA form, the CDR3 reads TGTGCCAGCAGCCGGGACAGGGACGGCCAAGAGACCCAGTACTTC.

As DNA, the CDR3 is TGTGCCAGCAGTGATTTTGCTGTCAGGGATGCTGAAGCTTTCTTT. This gives the protein CASSDFAVRDAEAFF. The rearrangement joins TRBV25-1 to TRBJ1-1; possible D gene TRBD1, 5 bases. V lost 3 bases and J lost 6, with 17 bases in between. This CDR3 has 15 residues. Germline V gene lookup returns CDR1 MGHDK and CDR2 SYGVNS.

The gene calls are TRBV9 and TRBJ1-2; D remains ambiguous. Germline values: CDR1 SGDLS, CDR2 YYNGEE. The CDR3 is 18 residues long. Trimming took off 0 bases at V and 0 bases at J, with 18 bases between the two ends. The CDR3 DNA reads TGTGCCAGCAGCGTAGAAATCCTACCCACCCTTTCTAACTATGGCTACACCTTC. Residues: CASSVEILPTLSNYGYTF.

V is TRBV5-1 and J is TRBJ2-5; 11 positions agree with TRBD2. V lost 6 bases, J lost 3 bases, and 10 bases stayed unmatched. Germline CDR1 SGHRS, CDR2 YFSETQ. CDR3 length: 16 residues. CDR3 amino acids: CASNLLAGAGEETQYF. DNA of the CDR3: TGCGCCAGCAACTTACTAGCGGGGGCTGGGGAAGAGACCCAGTACTTC.

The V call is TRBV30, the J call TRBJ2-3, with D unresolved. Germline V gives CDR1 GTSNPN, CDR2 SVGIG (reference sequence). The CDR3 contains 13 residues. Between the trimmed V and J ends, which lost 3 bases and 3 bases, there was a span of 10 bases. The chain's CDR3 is CAWSLIQTDTQYF. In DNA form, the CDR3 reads TGTGCCTGGAGCCTAATACAGACAGATACGCAGTATTTT.

The DNA for the CDR3 is TGTGCCAGCTCACCAGCCGGGGGAGGCCGGAATGAAAAACTGTTTTTT. The encoded protein is CASSPAGGGRNEKLFF. This sequence joins TRBV18 and TRBJ1-4; D possibly corresponds to TRBD1 (5 bases). Looked up from germline, CDR1 is KGHSH and CDR2 is LQKENI. V lost 2 bases to trimming and J lost 5 bases, with 15 bases between them. The CDR3 sequence is 16 residues long.

CDR3 amino acids: CASNVDSSYEKLFF. CDR3 bases: TGTGCCAGTAACGTGGACAGCTCCTATGAAAAACTGTTTTTT. The chain has TRBV19 and TRBJ1-4, with D maybe TRBD1 (6 bases). Per germline, CDR1 LNHDA and CDR2 SQIVND (reference sequence). V lost 7 bases and J 6 bases, leaving 15 bases between the germline ends. The CDR3 has 14 amino acids. Full variable domain (outside the CDR3, taken from reference TRBV19 and TRBJ1-4): DGGITQSPKYLFRKEGQNVTLSCEQNLNHDAMYWYRQDPGQGLRLIYYSQIVNDFQKGDIAEGYSVSREKKESFPLTVTSAQKNPTAFYLCASNVDSSYEKLFFGSGTQLSVL.

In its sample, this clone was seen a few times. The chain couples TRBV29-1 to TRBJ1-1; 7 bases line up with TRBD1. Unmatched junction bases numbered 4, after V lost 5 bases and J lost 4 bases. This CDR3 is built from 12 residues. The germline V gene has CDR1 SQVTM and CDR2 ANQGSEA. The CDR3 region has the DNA TGCAGCGTTTGGGCAGGGGGCACTGAAGCTTTCTTT. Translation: CSVWAGGTEAFF.

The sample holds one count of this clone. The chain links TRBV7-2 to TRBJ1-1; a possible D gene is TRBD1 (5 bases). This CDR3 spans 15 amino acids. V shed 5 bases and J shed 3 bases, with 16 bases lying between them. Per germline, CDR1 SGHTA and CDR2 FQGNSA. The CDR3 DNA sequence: TGTGCCAGCAGCCCCCAAGGACAACCCTACACTGAAGCTTTCTTT. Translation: CASSPQGQPYTEAFF.

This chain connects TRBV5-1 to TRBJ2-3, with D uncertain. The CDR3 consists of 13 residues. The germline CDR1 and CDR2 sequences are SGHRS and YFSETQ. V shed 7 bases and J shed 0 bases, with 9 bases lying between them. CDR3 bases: TGCGCCAGCTCAGACACTAGCACAGATACGCAGTATTTT. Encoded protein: CASSDTSTDTQYF.

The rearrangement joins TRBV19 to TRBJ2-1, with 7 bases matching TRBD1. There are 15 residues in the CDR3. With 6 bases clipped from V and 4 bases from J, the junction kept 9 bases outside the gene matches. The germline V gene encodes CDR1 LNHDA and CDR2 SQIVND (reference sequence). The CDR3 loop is CASSRTGTAYNEQFF. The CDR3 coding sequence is TGTGCCAGTAGCCGAACCGGGACAGCTTACAATGAGCAGTTCTTC.

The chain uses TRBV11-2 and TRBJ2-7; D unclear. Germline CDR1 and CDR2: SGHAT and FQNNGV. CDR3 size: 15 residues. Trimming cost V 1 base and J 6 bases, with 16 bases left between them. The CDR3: CASSLVYPGPLEQYF. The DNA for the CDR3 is TGTGCCAGCAGCTTAGTTTACCCCGGTCCCCTCGAGCAGTACTTC.

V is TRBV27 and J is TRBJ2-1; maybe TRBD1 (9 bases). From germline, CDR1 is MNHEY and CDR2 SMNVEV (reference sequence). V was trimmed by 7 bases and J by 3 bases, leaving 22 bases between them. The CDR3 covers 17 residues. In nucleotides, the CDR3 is TGTGCCAGCACCCCTTATAGCGGGACAGGGTTCTACAATGAGCAGTTCTTC. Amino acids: CASTPYSGTGFYNEQFF.

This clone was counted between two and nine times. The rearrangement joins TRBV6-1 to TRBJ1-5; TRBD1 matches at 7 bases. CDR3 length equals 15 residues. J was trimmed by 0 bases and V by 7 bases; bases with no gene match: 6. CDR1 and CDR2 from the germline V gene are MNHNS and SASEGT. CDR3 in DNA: TGTGCCAGCATCTACACAGGGGATAGCAATCAGCCCCAGCATTTT. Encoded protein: CASIYTGDSNQPQHF.

In nucleotides, the CDR3 is TGTGCCACCAGCAGAGATTGGTCGGTTCGAGCGGGAGGGCCTGGGGAGACCCAGTACTTC. Translated: CATSRDWSVRAGGPGETQYF. The chain links TRBV15 to TRBJ2-5, with 10 nucleotides matching TRBD2. After removal of 0 bases from V and 5 bases from J, the junction contained 18 bases not matched to a gene. CDR3 length: 20 amino acids. CDR1 LNHNV and CDR2 YYDKDF come from the germline V gene (reference sequence).

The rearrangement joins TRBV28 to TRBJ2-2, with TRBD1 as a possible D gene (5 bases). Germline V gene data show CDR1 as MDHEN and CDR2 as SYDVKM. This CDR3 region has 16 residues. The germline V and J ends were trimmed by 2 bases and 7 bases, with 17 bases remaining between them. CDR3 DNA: TGTGCCAGCAGTTTAGGGTCCAGGGTCGTTCACGGGGAGCTGTTTTTT. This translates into CASSLGSRVVHGELFF.

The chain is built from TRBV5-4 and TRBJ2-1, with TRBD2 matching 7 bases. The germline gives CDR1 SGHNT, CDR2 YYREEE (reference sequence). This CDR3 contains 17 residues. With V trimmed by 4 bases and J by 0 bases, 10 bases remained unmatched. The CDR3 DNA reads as TGTGCCAGCAGCCCTTCCACGGGAGGCACCTCCTACAATGAGCAGTTCTTC. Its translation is CASSPSTGGTSYNEQFF.

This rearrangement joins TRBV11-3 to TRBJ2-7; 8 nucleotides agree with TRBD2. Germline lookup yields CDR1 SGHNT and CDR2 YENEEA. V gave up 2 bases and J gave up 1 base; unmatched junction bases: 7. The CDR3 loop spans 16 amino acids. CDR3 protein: CASSLNSGRHSYEQYF. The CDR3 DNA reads TGTGCCAGCAGCTTAAACAGCGGGAGACATTCCTACGAGCAGTACTTC.

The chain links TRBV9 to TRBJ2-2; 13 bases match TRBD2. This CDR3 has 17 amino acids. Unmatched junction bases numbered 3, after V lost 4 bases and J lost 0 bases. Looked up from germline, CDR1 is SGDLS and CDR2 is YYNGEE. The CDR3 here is CASSFGLAGANTGELFF. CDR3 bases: TGTGCCAGCAGCTTTGGACTAGCGGGAGCGAACACCGGGGAGCTGTTTTTT.

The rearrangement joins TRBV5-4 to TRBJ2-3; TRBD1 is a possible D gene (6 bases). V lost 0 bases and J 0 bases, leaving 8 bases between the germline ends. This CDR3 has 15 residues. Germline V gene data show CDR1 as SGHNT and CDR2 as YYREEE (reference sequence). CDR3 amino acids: CASSLGQASTDTQYF. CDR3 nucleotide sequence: TGTGCCAGCAGCTTGGGACAGGCTAGCACAGATACGCAGTATTTT.

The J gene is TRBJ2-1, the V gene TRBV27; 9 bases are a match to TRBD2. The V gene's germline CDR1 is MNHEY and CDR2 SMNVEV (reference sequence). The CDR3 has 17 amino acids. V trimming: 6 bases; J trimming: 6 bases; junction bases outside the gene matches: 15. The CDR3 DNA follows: TGTGCCAGCAGGGCTCGGGCGGGAGGGCCTTCGGGCAATGAGCAGTTCTTC. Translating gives CASRARAGGPSGNEQFF.

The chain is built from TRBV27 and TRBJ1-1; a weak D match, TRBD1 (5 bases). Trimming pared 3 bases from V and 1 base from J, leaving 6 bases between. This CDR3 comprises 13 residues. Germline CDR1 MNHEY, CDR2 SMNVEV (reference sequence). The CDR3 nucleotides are TGTGCCAGCAGTTTTACAGGGAACACTGAAGCTTTCTTT. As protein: CASSFTGNTEAFF.